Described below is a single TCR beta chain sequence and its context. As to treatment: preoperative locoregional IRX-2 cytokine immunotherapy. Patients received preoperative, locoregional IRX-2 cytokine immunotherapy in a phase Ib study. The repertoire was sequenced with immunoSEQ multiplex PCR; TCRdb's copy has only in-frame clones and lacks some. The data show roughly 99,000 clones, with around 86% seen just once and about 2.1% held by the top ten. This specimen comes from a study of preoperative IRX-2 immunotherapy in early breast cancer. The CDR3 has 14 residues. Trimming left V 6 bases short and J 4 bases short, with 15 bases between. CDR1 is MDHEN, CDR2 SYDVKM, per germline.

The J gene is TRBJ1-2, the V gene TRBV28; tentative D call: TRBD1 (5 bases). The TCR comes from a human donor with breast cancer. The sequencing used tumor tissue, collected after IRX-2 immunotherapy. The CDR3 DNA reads TGTGCCAGCAGCAGTCAGGGAATGACCTATGGCTACACCTTC. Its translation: CASSSQGMTYGYTF.